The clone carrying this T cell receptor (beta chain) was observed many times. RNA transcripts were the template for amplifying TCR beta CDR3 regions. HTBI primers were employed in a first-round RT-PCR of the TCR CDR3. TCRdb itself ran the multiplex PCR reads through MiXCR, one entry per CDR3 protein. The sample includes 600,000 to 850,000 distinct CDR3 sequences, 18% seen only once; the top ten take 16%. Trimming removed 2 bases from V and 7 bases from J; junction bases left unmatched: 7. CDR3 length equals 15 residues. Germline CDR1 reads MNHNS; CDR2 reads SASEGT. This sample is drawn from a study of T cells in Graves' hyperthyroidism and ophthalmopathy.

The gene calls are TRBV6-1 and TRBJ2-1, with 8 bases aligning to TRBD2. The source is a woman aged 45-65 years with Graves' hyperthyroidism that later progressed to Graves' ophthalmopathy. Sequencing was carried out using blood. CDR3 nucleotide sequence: TGTGCCAGCAGTGAACCGCGGGGGGCTCGGAATGAGCAGTTCTTC. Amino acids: CASSEPRGARNEQFF.